A selection of T cell receptor beta chains follows, all from one sample in a study of shared clonotypes between healthy human individuals. Data came from immunoSEQ multiplex PCR; TCRdb stores just in-frame clones and leaves some out. This sample yields around 560,000 clones, of which roughly 95% are seen a single time; approximately 0.11% belongs to the top ten. Material for sequencing was naive CD8+ T cells sorted from blood. The receptor set was obtained from a woman in her twenties or thirties in good health. Both conserved end residues are part of each CDR3. The D gene is left open where the match is weak. Not all rows give a size; the values are once, few, many and, for expanded clones, a class.

j_call	d_call	clone_size	v_call	cdr3_aa	cdr3_nt
TRBJ2-7	TRBD2	NA	TRBV11-2	CASSFGGGYEQYF	TGTGCCAGCAGCTTTGGGGGGGGCTACGAGCAGTACTTC
TRBJ2-7	NA	NA	TRBV28	CASSPRVFYEQYF	TGTGCCAGCAGTCCCCGGGTTTTCTACGAGCAGTACTTC
TRBJ2-7	NA	few	TRBV2	CASRSGSYEQYF	TGTGCCAGCAGATCGGGGAGCTACGAGCAGTACTTC
TRBJ2-7	TRBD1	NA	TRBV5-6	CASSFRDRAYEQYF	TGTGCCAGCAGCTTCCGGGACAGGGCCTACGAGCAGTACTTC
TRBJ1-1	TRBD1	NA	TRBV13	CASSLGTGHTEAFF	TGTGCCAGCAGCTTGGGGACAGGGCACACTGAAGCTTTCTTT
TRBJ2-5	NA	few	TRBV29-1	CSVGNTEGETQYF	TGCAGCGTTGGAAACACCGAGGGGGAGACCCAGTACTTC
TRBJ1-2	TRBD1	NA	TRBV28	CASSPTGNWGYTF	TGTGCCAGCAGTCCGACAGGGAATTGGGGCTACACCTTC
TRBJ2-7	NA	NA	TRBV18	CASSPEGYEQYF	TGTGCCAGCTCACCAGAAGGTTACGAGCAGTACTTC
TRBJ2-7	NA	NA	TRBV19	CASSMGSVSLTYEQYF	TGTGCCAGTAGTATGGGAAGCGTCAGCCTAACCTACGAGCAGTACTTC
TRBJ2-1	TRBD2	NA	TRBV11-2	CASSLGGGYNEQFF	TGTGCCAGCAGCTTAGGCGGGGGCTACAATGAGCAGTTCTTC
TRBJ1-4	NA	NA	TRBV25-1	CASSEWGSVNEKLFF	TGTGCCAGCAGTGAATGGGGCAGCGTTAATGAAAAACTGTTTTTT
TRBJ2-7	TRBD2	NA	TRBV4-2	CASSPSSGRVHEQYF	TGTGCCAGCAGCCCGTCGAGCGGGAGGGTCCACGAGCAGTACTTC
TRBJ2-7	NA	NA	TRBV27	CASSLYNRADEQYF	TGTGCCAGCAGTTTATATAACAGGGCTGACGAGCAGTACTTC
TRBJ2-1	NA	NA	TRBV13	CASGSSYNEQFF	TGTGCCAGCGGCAGCTCCTACAATGAGCAGTTCTTC
TRBJ2-2	TRBD1	NA	TRBV7-9	CASSNTTWDRADTGELFF	TGTGCCAGCAGCAACACCACCTGGGACAGGGCCGACACCGGGGAGCTGTTTTTT
TRBJ1-1	NA	NA	TRBV19	CASSRMTWGNTEAFF	TGTGCCAGTAGCCGTATGACGTGGGGAAACACTGAAGCTTTCTTT
TRBJ2-1	TRBD1	NA	TRBV11-3	CASSSTGDNEQFF	TGTGCCAGCAGCTCCACAGGGGACAATGAGCAGTTCTTC
TRBJ2-1	NA	NA	TRBV29-1	CSVEEGEQFF	TGCAGCGTTGAAGAAGGTGAGCAGTTCTTC
TRBJ2-7	TRBD2	NA	TRBV15	CATSSESTSGRDDEQYF	TGTGCCACCAGCAGTGAGTCGACTAGCGGGAGGGATGACGAGCAGTACTTC
TRBJ2-7	NA	NA	TRBV28	CASSLGGVYEQYF	TGTGCCAGCAGTTTGGGGGGTGTTTACGAGCAGTACTTC
TRBJ1-6	NA	NA	TRBV4-1	CASSPSAISSPLHF	TGCGCCAGCAGCCCCAGCGCAATATCTTCACCCCTCCACTTT
TRBJ2-7	TRBD2	NA	TRBV7-8	CASSHLPGLAESSYEQYF	TGTGCCAGCAGCCACCTTCCGGGACTAGCGGAGAGCTCCTACGAGCAGTACTTC
TRBJ1-5	NA	NA	TRBV7-9	CASSLAGGSNQPQHF	TGTGCCAGCAGCTTAGCTGGGGGTAGCAATCAGCCCCAGCATTTT
TRBJ2-7	TRBD1	NA	TRBV9	CASSVTGSDEQYF	TGTGCCAGCAGCGTGACAGGGTCGGACGAGCAGTACTTC
TRBJ2-1	TRBD2	once	TRBV7-9	CASSGGLASGPTYNEQFF	TGTGCCAGCAGCGGGGGTCTAGCTAGCGGGCCTACCTACAATGAGCAGTTCTTC
TRBJ2-4	NA	NA	TRBV5-4	CASSVLGLAKNIQYF	TGTGCCAGCAGCGTCCTGGGTCTGGCCAAAAACATTCAGTACTTC
TRBJ2-7	TRBD1	few	TRBV5-6	CASSWGTGEQYF	TGTGCCAGCAGCTGGGGGACAGGGGAGCAGTACTTC
TRBJ2-3	NA	NA	TRBV13	CASSLISTDTQYF	TGTGCCAGCAGCTTAATATCCACAGATACGCAGTATTTT
TRBJ1-1	NA	NA	TRBV7-9	CASSFPDSLAFF	TGTGCCAGCAGCTTTCCGGACAGTCTTGCTTTCTTT
TRBJ2-5	NA	once	TRBV20-1	CSVRLTETQYF	TGCAGTGTCAGGCTGACGGAGACCCAGTACTTC
TRBJ2-7	TRBD2	NA	TRBV5-8	CASRAGGHEQYF	TGTGCCAGCAGAGCGGGGGGCCACGAGCAGTACTTC
TRBJ2-6	NA	NA	TRBV5-5	CASSLGRLGAVGANVLTF	TGTGCCAGCAGCTTGGGTAGGCTTGGGGCGGTTGGGGCCAACGTCCTGACTTTC
TRBJ1-4	NA	once	TRBV13	CASSARTVANEKLFF	TGTGCCAGCAGCGCCCGGACAGTGGCGAATGAAAAACTGTTTTTT
TRBJ2-5	NA	NA	TRBV19	CASSGGTPLYF	TGTGCCAGTAGTGGTGGGACACCTCTGTACTTC
TRBJ1-1	NA	NA	TRBV14	CASSQWSNTEAFF	TGTGCCAGCAGCCAATGGTCCAACACTGAAGCTTTCTTT
TRBJ2-7	TRBD1	NA	TRBV19	CASSIGDRGHEQYF	TGTGCCAGTAGTATAGGGGACAGGGGGCACGAGCAGTACTTC
TRBJ2-7	NA	NA	TRBV27	CASSLSWGSYGYEQYF	TGTGCCAGCAGTTTATCATGGGGGTCTTACGGCTACGAGCAGTACTTC
TRBJ2-7	TRBD2	NA	TRBV10-1	CASSETSGRAEQYF	TGCGCCAGCAGTGAGACTAGCGGGAGGGCCGAGCAGTACTTC
TRBJ2-5	TRBD1	NA	TRBV19	CASSAEGQGGLEQYF	TGTGCCAGTAGCGCGGAGGGACAGGGGGGCCTAGAGCAGTACTTC
TRBJ2-3	NA	NA	TRBV30	CAWGTTGTPADTQYF	TGTGCCTGGGGGACGACCGGGACCCCGGCAGATACGCAGTATTTT
TRBJ2-2	TRBD2	NA	TRBV7-7	CASRLAENTGELFF	TGTGCCAGCAGACTAGCGGAGAACACCGGGGAGCTGTTTTTT
TRBJ1-1	NA	NA	TRBV29-1	CSVHGVDYTEAFF	TGCAGCGTTCATGGGGTTGATTACACTGAAGCTTTCTTT
TRBJ1-2	NA	NA	TRBV11-2	CASSFGGGDGYTF	TGTGCCAGCAGCTTCGGGGGAGGTGATGGCTACACCTTC
TRBJ1-5	NA	NA	TRBV19	CASSKLQGSSNQPQHF	TGTGCCAGTAGTAAGTTGCAGGGATCCAGCAATCAGCCCCAGCATTTT
TRBJ1-2	NA	NA	TRBV6-6	CASSYGGQEYGYTF	TGTGCCAGCAGTTACGGGGGGCAGGAATATGGCTACACCTTC
TRBJ2-7	NA	once	TRBV11-1	CASSPGPLGPYEQYF	TGTGCCAGCAGCCCGGGACCCTTGGGGCCCTACGAGCAGTACTTC
TRBJ2-2	TRBD2	NA	TRBV4-2	CASSQEGLAEYTGELFF	TGTGCCAGCAGCCAAGAAGGCCTAGCGGAGTACACCGGGGAGCTGTTTTTT
TRBJ2-2	TRBD2	NA	TRBV5-6	CASSDELAGAVGELFF	TGTGCCAGCAGCGACGAGCTAGCGGGAGCGGTCGGGGAGCTGTTTTTT
TRBJ2-7	TRBD2	NA	TRBV7-2	CASSSGAGSYEQYF	TGTGCCAGCAGCTCCGGAGCGGGAAGCTACGAGCAGTACTTC
TRBJ2-7	TRBD1	NA	TRBV28	CASSMQGAYEQYF	TGTGCCAGCAGCATGCAGGGGGCCTACGAGCAGTACTTC
TRBJ2-1	NA	once	TRBV27	CASSITSSYNEQFF	TGTGCCAGCAGTATTACGAGCTCCTACAATGAGCAGTTCTTC
TRBJ2-1	TRBD1	NA	TRBV19	CASSPATGQRYNEQFF	TGTGCCAGTAGCCCGGCGACAGGGCAAAGATACAATGAGCAGTTCTTC
TRBJ2-7	NA	NA	TRBV19	CASSILAGDFNEQYF	TGTGCCAGTAGTATACTAGCCGGCGATTTCAACGAGCAGTACTTC
TRBJ2-2	NA	NA	TRBV29-1	CSVGGDAANTGELFF	TGCAGCGTTGGGGGCGACGCGGCGAACACCGGGGAGCTGTTTTTT
TRBJ1-4	NA	NA	TRBV25-1	CASSRRDNEKLFF	TGTGCCAGCAGTCGCAGGGATAATGAAAAACTGTTTTTT
TRBJ2-1	NA	NA	TRBV10-1	CASSVGGKIYNEQFF	TGCGCCAGCAGTGTTGGCGGGAAAATCTACAATGAGCAGTTCTTC
TRBJ1-4	NA	NA	TRBV13	CASSPSPGGREKLFF	TGTGCCAGCAGCCCTAGCCCCGGGGGACGTGAAAAACTGTTTTTT
TRBJ2-7	NA	NA	TRBV6-6	CASSASQGFSSYEQYF	TGTGCCAGCAGTGCGTCCCAGGGGTTTAGCTCCTACGAGCAGTACTTC
TRBJ2-7	TRBD2	NA	TRBV7-9	CASRAGVTSYEQYF	TGTGCCAGCCGAGCGGGAGTCACCTCCTACGAGCAGTACTTC